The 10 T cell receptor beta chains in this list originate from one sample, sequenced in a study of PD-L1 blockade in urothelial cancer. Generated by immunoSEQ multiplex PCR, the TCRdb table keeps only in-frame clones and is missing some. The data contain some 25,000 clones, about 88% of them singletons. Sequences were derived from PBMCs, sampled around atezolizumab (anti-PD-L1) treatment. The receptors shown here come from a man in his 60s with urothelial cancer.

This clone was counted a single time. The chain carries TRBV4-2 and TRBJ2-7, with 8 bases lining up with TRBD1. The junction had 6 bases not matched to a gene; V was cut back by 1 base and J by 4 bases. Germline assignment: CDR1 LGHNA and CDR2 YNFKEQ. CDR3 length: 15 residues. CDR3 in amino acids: CASSQVLQGDYEQYF. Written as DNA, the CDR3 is TGTGCCAGCAGCCAAGTCCTACAGGGGGATTACGAGCAGTACTTC.

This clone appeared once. DNA of the CDR3: TGTGCCAGTAGTATACAGAAAAATCAGCCCCAGCATTTT. This translates into CASSIQKNQPQHF. The chain recombines TRBV19 with TRBJ1-5; D is unclear. Germline values: CDR1 LNHDA, CDR2 SQIVND (reference sequence). The V gene lost 2 bases and the J gene lost 4 bases, with 6 bases spanning the gap. This CDR3 contains 13 residues.

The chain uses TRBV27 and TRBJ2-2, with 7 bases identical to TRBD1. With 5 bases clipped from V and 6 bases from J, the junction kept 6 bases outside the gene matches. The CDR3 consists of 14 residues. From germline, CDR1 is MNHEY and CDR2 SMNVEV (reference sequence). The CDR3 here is CASSATQGAGELFF. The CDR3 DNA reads TGTGCCAGCAGTGCCACCCAGGGGGCCGGGGAGCTGTTTTTT.

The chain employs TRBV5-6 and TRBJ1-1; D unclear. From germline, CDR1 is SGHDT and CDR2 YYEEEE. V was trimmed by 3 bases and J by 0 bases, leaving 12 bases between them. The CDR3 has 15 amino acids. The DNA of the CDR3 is TGTGCCAGCAGCTGGCGGGTAGGGATGAACACTGAAGCTTTCTTT. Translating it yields CASSWRVGMNTEAFF. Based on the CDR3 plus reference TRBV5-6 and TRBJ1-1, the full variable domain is DAGVTQSPTHLIKTRGQQVTLRCSPKSGHDTVSWYQQALGQGPQFIFQYYEEEERQRGNFPDRFSGHQFPNYSSELNVNALLLGDSALYLCASSWRVGMNTEAFFGQGTRLTVV.

The CDR3 nucleotides read TGTGCCAGCAGTTTATCGCCTAGCGGGAGCACCGGGGAGCTGTTTTTT. Translating gives CASSLSPSGSTGELFF. The chain carries TRBV27 and TRBJ2-2; 10 nucleotides line up with TRBD2. This CDR3 region has 16 residues. J was trimmed by 4 bases and V by 0 bases; bases with no gene match: 2. From germline, CDR1 is MNHEY and CDR2 SMNVEV (reference sequence).

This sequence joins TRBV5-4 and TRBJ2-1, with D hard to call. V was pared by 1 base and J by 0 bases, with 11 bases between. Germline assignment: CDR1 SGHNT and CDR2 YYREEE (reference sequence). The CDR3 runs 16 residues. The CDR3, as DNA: TGTGCCAGCAGCTTGAGACTTGCTAGCTCCTACAATGAGCAGTTCTTC. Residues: CASSLRLASSYNEQFF. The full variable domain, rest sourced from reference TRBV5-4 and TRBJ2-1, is ETGVTQSPTHLIKTRGQQVTLRCSSQSGHNTVSWYQQALGQGPQFIFQYYREEENGRGNFPPRFSGLQFPNYSSELNVNALELDDSALYLCASSLRLASSYNEQFFGPGTRLTVL.

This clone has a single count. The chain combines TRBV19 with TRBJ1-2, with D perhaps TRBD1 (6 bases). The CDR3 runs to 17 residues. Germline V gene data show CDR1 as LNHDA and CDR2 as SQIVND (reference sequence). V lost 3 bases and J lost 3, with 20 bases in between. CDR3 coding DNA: TGTGCCAGTAGTATTATTTCGACAGGCTCTCGGGACTATGGCTACACCTTC. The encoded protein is CASSIISTGSRDYGYTF.

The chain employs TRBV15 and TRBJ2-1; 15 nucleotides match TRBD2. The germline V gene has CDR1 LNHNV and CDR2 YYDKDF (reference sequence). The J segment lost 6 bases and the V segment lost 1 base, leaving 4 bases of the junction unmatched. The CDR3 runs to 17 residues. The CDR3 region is CATSRGGLAGGTNEQFF. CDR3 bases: TGTGCCACCAGCAGAGGGGGACTAGCGGGAGGAACCAATGAGCAGTTCTTC.

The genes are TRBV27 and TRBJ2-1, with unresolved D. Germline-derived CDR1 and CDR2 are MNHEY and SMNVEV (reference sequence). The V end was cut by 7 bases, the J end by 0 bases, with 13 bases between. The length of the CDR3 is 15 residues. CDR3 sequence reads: CASNSYLSSYNEQFF. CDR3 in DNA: TGTGCCAGCAACTCTTACTTGAGCTCCTACAATGAGCAGTTCTTC.

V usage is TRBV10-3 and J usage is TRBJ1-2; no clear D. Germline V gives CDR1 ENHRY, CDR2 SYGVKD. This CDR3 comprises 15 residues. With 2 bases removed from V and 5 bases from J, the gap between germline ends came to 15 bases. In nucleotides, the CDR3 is TGTGCCATCAGTGAGAATCTAGGCGCTGGTTATGGCTACACCTTC. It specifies CAISENLGAGYGYTF.